The present T cell receptor (beta chain) was sequenced within a study of T cells in Graves' hyperthyroidism and ophthalmopathy. This clonotype has just a few counts. The TCR beta CDR3 regions underwent amplification using RNA transcripts as the source. The TCR CDR3 first-round RT-PCR relied on the HTBI primer set. TCRdb processed the multiplex PCR reads anew with MiXCR; each CDR3 protein has one entry. This table has around 280,000 distinct CDR3 sequences, roughly 15% appearing once. CDR3 length: 13 amino acids. Germline assignment: CDR1 ENHRY and CDR2 SYGVKD. Trimming took off 0 bases at V and 6 bases at J, with 7 bases between the two ends.

Sequences were obtained from blood. This TCR came from a woman aged 40 to 49 with Graves' hyperthyroidism. J is TRBJ2-3 and V is TRBV10-3; no clear D gene. CDR3 in amino acids: CAISESFSDTQYF. CDR3 bases: TGTGCCATCAGTGAGTCGTTTTCGGATACGCAGTATTTT.